The 26 T cell receptor beta chains reported below all come from one sample, sequenced in a study of T cell repertoires in cytomegalovirus infection. These receptors' targets are unknown. TCRdb itself ran the reads through MiXCR, one entry per CDR3 protein. The table has roughly 730,000 distinct CDR3 sequences, roughly 33% seen once. Specimen: cultured PBMCs, collected from culture after CMV antigen stimulation. Every receptor here comes from a human donor in good health (CMV status not recorded). Some clones in this sample may be carry-over from other donors' samples.

The chain recombines TRBV7-6 with TRBJ2-2, with 13 positions matching TRBD2. The CDR3 spans 17 residues. Germline values: CDR1 SGHVS, CDR2 FNYEAQ. With V trimmed by 8 bases and J by 4 bases, 10 bases remained unmatched. CDR3 in amino acids: CASLNGGLAGFTGELFF. CDR3 in DNA: TGTGCCAGCCTCAACGGGGGACTAGCGGGATTCACCGGGGAGCTGTTTTTT.

This clonotype showed up just a few times. The chain carries TRBV19 and TRBJ1-2, with TRBD1 matching 7 bases. Per the germline V gene, CDR1 is LNHDA and CDR2 is SQIVND (reference sequence). There are 14 residues in the CDR3. The J segment lost 1 base and the V segment lost 7 bases, leaving 6 bases of the junction unmatched. The CDR3 region is CASTHRGGNYGYTF. The DNA of the CDR3 is TGTGCCAGTACCCACAGGGGAGGTAACTATGGCTACACCTTC.

The table lists this clonotype with a few counts. The chain combines TRBV7-9 with TRBJ1-1, with D hard to call. Trimming stripped 5 bases from V and 4 bases from J, with 17 bases between. The CDR3 is 15 amino acids. Germline V gene lookup returns CDR1 SEHNR and CDR2 FQNEAQ (reference sequence). As DNA, the CDR3 is TGTGCCAGCAGCCCCCAAGCCGGGTACAGCACTGAAGCTTTCTTT. Amino acids: CASSPQAGYSTEAFF.

This clonotype was counted at least ten times. The chain couples TRBV7-8 to TRBJ1-5; 8 bases fit TRBD1. Germline V gene data show CDR1 as SGHVS and CDR2 as FQNEAQ. This CDR3 spans 15 amino acids. V was pared by 1 base and J by 5 bases, with 4 bases of the junction left unmatched. Here the CDR3 DNA reads TGTGCCAGCAGCTTAGGTCCAGGGGGCTATCAGCCCCAGCATTTT. Amino acids: CASSLGPGGYQPQHF.

The V call is TRBV24-1, the J call TRBJ2-3, with TRBD2 matching 7 bases. V was pared by 9 bases and J by 2 bases, with 1 base of the junction left unmatched. This CDR3 spans 12 amino acids. The V gene's germline CDR1 is KGHDR and CDR2 SFDVKD. In nucleotides, the CDR3 is TGTGCCACCGGGGGGGACACAGATACGCAGTATTTT. Its translation is CATGGDTDTQYF.

This clonotype was observed a few times. This chain joins TRBV5-1 and TRBJ1-1; 9 bases are a match to TRBD1. Germline trimming cut 3 bases from V and 2 bases from J; bases unmatched to any gene: 11. The CDR3 length is 17 residues. The germline V gene has CDR1 SGHRS and CDR2 YFSETQ. The CDR3 loop reads CASSSQPLDRGNTEAFF. CDR3 DNA: TGCGCCAGCAGCTCACAACCTCTGGACAGGGGCAACACTGAAGCTTTCTTT.

This sequence joins TRBV11-2 and TRBJ1-5, with 8 bases that match TRBD1. The CDR3 is made up of 14 amino acids. V was clipped by 6 bases and J by 3 bases; unmatched bases: 4. Looked up from germline, CDR1 is SGHAT and CDR2 is FQNNGV. Here the CDR3 DNA reads TGTGCCAGCAGTTCGGACAGGGTCAATCAGCCCCAGCATTTT. This codes for CASSSDRVNQPQHF.

This clonotype was recorded a few times. The CDR3 region is CASSIRLAGYQEQYF. In DNA form, the CDR3 reads TGTGCCAGCAGTATTAGACTAGCGGGATATCAAGAGCAGTACTTC. This chain links TRBV6-5 with TRBJ2-7, with 11 bases that match TRBD2. V shed 5 bases, J shed 7 bases, and the junction held 10 bases outside the gene matches. This CDR3 comprises 15 residues. Germline-derived CDR1 and CDR2 are MNHEY and SVGAGI.

This chain uses TRBV4-2 with TRBJ2-5; the D call may be TRBD1 or TRBD2 (5 bases each). The germline V gene encodes CDR1 LGHNA and CDR2 YNFKEQ. Trimming removed 0 bases at V and 3 bases at J, with 11 bases between. This CDR3 is built from 15 residues. CDR3 amino acids: CASSQEASREETQYF. CDR3 DNA: TGTGCCAGCAGCCAAGAGGCTAGCAGGGAAGAGACCCAGTACTTC.

The chain employs TRBV7-2 and TRBJ2-3; D ambiguous. The CDR3 is 14 amino acids. Looked up from germline, CDR1 is SGHTA and CDR2 is FQGNSA. The V gene lost 2 bases and the J gene lost 0 bases, with 6 bases spanning the gap. CDR3 nucleotides: TGTGCCAGCAGCTTACTGATGAGCACAGATACGCAGTATTTT. Translated, it gives CASSLLMSTDTQYF. The variable domain in full, with the rest retrieved from reference TRBV7-2 and TRBJ2-3, is GAGVSQSPSNKVTEKGKDVELRCDPISGHTALYWYRQSLGQGLEFLIYFQGNSAPDKSGLPSDRFSAERTGGSVSTLTIQRTQQEDSAVYLCASSLLMSTDTQYFGPGTRLTVL.

The chain carries TRBV20-1 and TRBJ2-5; maybe TRBD2 (6 bases). The V end was cut by 6 bases, the J end by 5 bases, with 22 bases between. CDR1 is DFQATT and CDR2 is SNEGSKA in the germline V gene (reference sequence). This CDR3 has 15 amino acids. This CDR3 is CSAQGPGEYSETQYF. The CDR3 DNA reads as TGCAGTGCCCAGGGACCGGGGGAGTATTCGGAGACCCAGTACTTC.

V usage is TRBV11-2 and J usage is TRBJ2-1; 11 bases align to TRBD2. This CDR3 contains 20 residues. Germline assignment: CDR1 SGHAT and CDR2 FQNNGV. Unmatched junction bases numbered 12, after V lost 2 bases and J lost 0 bases. CDR3 residues: CASSLSRGLADSSSYNEQFF. The CDR3 DNA reads TGTGCCAGCAGCTTAAGCCGGGGACTAGCGGACTCGAGCTCCTACAATGAGCAGTTCTTC.

The chain uses TRBV11-2 and TRBJ1-4, with 9 bases matching TRBD1. Germline V gene data show CDR1 as SGHAT and CDR2 as FQNNGV. The CDR3 extends over 15 amino acids. With V trimmed by 5 bases and J by 7 bases, 8 bases remained unmatched. The CDR3 spells CASSLTGGESEKLFF. For the CDR3, the DNA is TGTGCCAGCAGCCTCACAGGGGGCGAGAGTGAAAAACTGTTTTTT.

This clonotype has more than one count but fewer than ten. The J gene is TRBJ1-3, the V gene TRBV12-3 or TRBV12-4; TRBD1 aligns across 9 bases. The CDR3 is 15 amino acids. V dropped 5 bases and J dropped 4; count of bases not matched to a gene: 6. This chain's CDR3 is CASSLTGGFGNTIYF. CDR3 coding DNA: TGTGCCAGCAGTCTGACAGGGGGTTTCGGAAACACCATATATTTT.

This clonotype was counted between two and nine times. The chain uses TRBV19 and TRBJ1-2, with no clear D. The ends were cut back, 7 bases at V and 3 bases at J, with 12 bases in the middle. Per germline, CDR1 LNHDA and CDR2 SQIVND (reference sequence). This CDR3 is 13 amino acids long. The CDR3 coding sequence is TGTGCCAGTACAAAGACGGCGCACTATGGCTACACCTTC. Its translation: CASTKTAHYGYTF.

The chain is built from TRBV29-1 and TRBJ1-1, with 7 bases that match TRBD1. The CDR3 has 13 residues. After removal of 3 bases from V and 4 bases from J, the junction contained 5 bases not matched to a gene. Germline V gene sequence: CDR1 SQVTM, CDR2 ANQGSEA. The CDR3 loop reads CSVEGDSSTEAFF. The CDR3 DNA is TGCAGCGTTGAGGGGGACAGTTCCACTGAAGCTTTCTTT.

The chain recombines TRBV20-1 with TRBJ1-3; a possible D gene is TRBD1 (6 bases). Germline loops: CDR1 DFQATT, CDR2 SNEGSKA (reference sequence). V lost 0 bases, J lost 2 bases, and 11 bases lay in between. The CDR3 consists of 15 residues. The CDR3 loop reads CSARDWGLAGNTIYF. In DNA form, the CDR3 reads TGCAGTGCTAGAGATTGGGGGCTCGCTGGAAACACCATATATTTT.

This clonotype was observed at least ten times. The V call is TRBV7-2, the J call TRBJ2-5; TRBD2 is a possible D gene (6 bases). The CDR3 has 15 residues. The V and J ends lost 2 bases and 5 bases respectively, with 15 bases between them. Germline V gives CDR1 SGHTA, CDR2 FQGNSA. The CDR3 sequence is CASSLSREQRETQYF. CDR3 DNA sequence: TGTGCCAGCAGCTTAAGTCGGGAGCAACGGGAGACCCAGTACTTC.

For the CDR3, the DNA is TGTGCCAGCAGTGCCGGGTTCCTCGTCGGCTACACCTTC. Residues: CASSAGFLVGYTF. V and J are TRBV28 and TRBJ1-2; D gene uncertain. This CDR3 contains 13 residues. Germline values: CDR1 MDHEN, CDR2 SYDVKM. V lost 5 bases, J lost 8 bases, and 15 bases lay in between.

This clonotype was seen many times. This chain uses TRBV7-2 with TRBJ1-1; no reliable D call. The CDR3 runs 14 residues. Looked up from germline, CDR1 is SGHTA and CDR2 is FQGNSA. With 4 bases removed from V and 3 bases from J, the gap between germline ends came to 12 bases. The CDR3 sequence is CASSSLGSDTEAFF. CDR3 DNA sequence: TGTGCCAGCAGCTCCCTCGGGTCCGACACTGAAGCTTTCTTT.

In this sample, this clonotype turned up a few times. The V and J genes are TRBV7-2 and TRBJ2-7; 8 bases match TRBD1. CDR1 and CDR2 from the germline V gene are SGHTA and FQGNSA. The V segment lost 5 bases and the J segment 4 bases; nucleotides outside the gene matches: 10. The CDR3 contains 15 residues. Here the CDR3 DNA reads TGTGCCAGCAGCGCTGCAAAGGACAGGGTGTACGAGCAGTACTTC. Its protein is CASSAAKDRVYEQYF.

The chain recombines TRBV12-3 or TRBV12-4 with TRBJ2-3; 8 positions agree with TRBD1. V shed 6 bases and J 5 bases; nucleotides not matched to a gene: 19. There are 18 residues in the CDR3. The CDR3 loop is CASRSRGQGTFNRDTQYF. In DNA form, the CDR3 reads TGTGCCAGCAGGTCCAGGGGGCAAGGCACTTTTAATCGAGATACGCAGTATTTT.

The gene calls are TRBV7-2 and TRBJ1-2; 8 bases align to TRBD1. CDR1 and CDR2 from the germline V gene are SGHTA and FQGNSA. This CDR3 has 13 residues. J lost 8 bases, V lost 5 bases, and 7 bases had no gene match. The CDR3 is CASSLQGARGYTF. The CDR3 DNA is TGTGCCAGCAGCCTGCAGGGGGCTCGCGGCTACACCTTC.

The chain joins TRBV29-1 to TRBJ2-7, with 7 bases that match TRBD1. CDR3 size: 16 residues. Looked up from germline, CDR1 is SQVTM and CDR2 is ANQGSEA. V was clipped by 2 bases and J by 0 bases; unmatched bases: 10. The CDR3 here is CSVESRNRDSSYEQYF. The DNA of the CDR3 is TGCAGCGTTGAATCAAGGAACCGGGACAGCTCCTACGAGCAGTACTTC.

This clonotype has just a few counts. The chain couples TRBV27 to TRBJ2-1; a possible D gene is TRBD2 (6 bases). CDR3 length equals 13 residues. Trimming removed 6 bases at V and 8 bases at J, with 14 bases between. Germline loops: CDR1 MNHEY, CDR2 SMNVEV (reference sequence). The CDR3, as DNA: TGTGCCAGCAGCCCCCGCGGGATAGATGAGCAGTTCTTC. Translating gives CASSPRGIDEQFF.

This clonotype was seen repeatedly, ten times or more. The chain carries TRBV7-2 and TRBJ1-2; no clear D. The CDR3 length is 13 residues. V was trimmed by 6 bases and J by 3 bases, leaving 11 bases between them. The germline CDR1 and CDR2 sequences are SGHTA and FQGNSA. The CDR3: CASSLDFDYGYTF. The DNA for the CDR3 is TGTGCCAGCAGTCTCGACTTCGACTATGGCTACACCTTC.